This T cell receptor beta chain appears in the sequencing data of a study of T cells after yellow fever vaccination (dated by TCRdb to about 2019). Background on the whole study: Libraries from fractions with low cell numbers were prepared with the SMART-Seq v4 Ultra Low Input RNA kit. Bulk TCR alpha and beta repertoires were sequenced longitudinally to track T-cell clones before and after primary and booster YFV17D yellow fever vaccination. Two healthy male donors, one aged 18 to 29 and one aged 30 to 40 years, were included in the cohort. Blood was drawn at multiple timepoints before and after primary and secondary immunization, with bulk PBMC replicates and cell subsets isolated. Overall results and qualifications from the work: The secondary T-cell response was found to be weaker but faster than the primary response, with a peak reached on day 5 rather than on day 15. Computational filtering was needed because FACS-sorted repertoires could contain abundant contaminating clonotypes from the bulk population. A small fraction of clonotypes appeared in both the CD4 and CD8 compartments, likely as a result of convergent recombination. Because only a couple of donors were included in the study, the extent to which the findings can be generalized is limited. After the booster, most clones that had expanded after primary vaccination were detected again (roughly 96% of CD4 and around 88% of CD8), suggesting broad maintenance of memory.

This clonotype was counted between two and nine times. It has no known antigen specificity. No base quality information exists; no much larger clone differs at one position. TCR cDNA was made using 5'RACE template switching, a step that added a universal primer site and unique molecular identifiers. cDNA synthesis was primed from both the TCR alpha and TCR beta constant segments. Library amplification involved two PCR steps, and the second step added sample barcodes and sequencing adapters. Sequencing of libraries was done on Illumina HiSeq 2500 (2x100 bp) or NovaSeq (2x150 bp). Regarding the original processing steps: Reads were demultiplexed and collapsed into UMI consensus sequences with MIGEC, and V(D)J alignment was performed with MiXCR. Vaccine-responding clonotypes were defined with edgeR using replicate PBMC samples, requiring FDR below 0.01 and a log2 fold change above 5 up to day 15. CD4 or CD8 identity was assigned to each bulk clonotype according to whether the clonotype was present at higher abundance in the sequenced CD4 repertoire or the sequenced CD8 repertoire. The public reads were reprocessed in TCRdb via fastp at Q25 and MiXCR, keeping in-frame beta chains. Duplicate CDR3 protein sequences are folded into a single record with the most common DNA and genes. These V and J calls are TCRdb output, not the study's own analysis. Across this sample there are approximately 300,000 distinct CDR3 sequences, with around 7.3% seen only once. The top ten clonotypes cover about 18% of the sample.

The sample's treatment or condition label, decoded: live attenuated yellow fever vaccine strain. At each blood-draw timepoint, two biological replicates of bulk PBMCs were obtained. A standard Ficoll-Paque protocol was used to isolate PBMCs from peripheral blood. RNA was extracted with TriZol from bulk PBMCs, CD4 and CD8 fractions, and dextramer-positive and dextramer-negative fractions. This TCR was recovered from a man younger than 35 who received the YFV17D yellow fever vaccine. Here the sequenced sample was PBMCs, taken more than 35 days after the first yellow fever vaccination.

CDR3 reads: CASSLNSGVRSEQYF. In nucleotide form, the sequence is TGCGCCAGCAGCCTCAACAGCGGGGTTAGATCCGAGCAGTACTTC. Recombination linked TRBV4-3 to TRBJ2-7; TRBD2 matches 7 bases in the middle. The CDR3 runs 15 residues from the cysteine to the phenylalanine. The kept DNA is CDR3 alone, 45 bases in frame from the first base. V has 4 bases trimmed and J has 6 bases trimmed; junction bases matching no gene number 12. Via the germline V gene, CDR1 is LGHNA and CDR2 YSLEER.